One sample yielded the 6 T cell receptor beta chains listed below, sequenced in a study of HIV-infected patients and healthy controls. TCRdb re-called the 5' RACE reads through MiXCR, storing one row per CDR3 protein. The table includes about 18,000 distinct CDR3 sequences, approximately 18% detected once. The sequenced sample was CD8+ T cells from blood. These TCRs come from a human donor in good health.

The CDR3 DNA follows: TGTGCCAGCAGTCCGACCGGGACAGGGGCTGCAACTAATGAAAAACTGTTTTTT. Its protein is CASSPTGTGAATNEKLFF. The chain carries TRBV27 and TRBJ1-4, with 10 bases lining up with TRBD1. J lost 0 bases, V lost 5 bases, and 9 bases had no gene match. Germline-derived CDR1 and CDR2 are MNHEY and SMNVEV (reference sequence). The CDR3 runs 18 residues.

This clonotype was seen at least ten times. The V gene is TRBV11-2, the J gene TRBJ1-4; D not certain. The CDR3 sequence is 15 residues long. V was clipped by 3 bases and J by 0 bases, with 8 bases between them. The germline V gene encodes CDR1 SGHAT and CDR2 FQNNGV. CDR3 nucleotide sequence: TGTGCCAGCAGCTTTGGACCTGCAACTAATGAAAAACTGTTTTTT. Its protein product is CASSFGPATNEKLFF.

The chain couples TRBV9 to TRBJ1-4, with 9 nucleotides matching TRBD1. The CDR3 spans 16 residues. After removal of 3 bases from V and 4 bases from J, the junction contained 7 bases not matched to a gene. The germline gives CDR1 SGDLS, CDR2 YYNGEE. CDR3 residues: CASSGSGDRVNEKLFF. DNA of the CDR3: TGTGCCAGCAGCGGTTCCGGGGACAGGGTTAATGAAAAACTGTTTTTT.

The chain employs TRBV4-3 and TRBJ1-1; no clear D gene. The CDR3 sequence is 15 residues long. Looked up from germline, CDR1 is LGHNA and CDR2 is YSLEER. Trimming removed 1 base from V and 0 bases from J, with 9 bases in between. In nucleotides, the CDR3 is TGCGCCAGCAGCCAAGCCGCCGCCGTGAACACTGAAGCTTTCTTT. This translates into CASSQAAAVNTEAFF.

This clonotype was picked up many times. CDR3 protein: CSAFAAKTGVEETQYF. The CDR3 DNA sequence: TGCAGTGCATTTGCCGCCAAGACAGGGGTCGAGGAGACCCAGTACTTC. The rearrangement uses TRBV20-1 and TRBJ2-5, with 8 bases aligning to TRBD1. With 6 bases clipped from V and 5 bases from J, the junction kept 17 bases outside the gene matches. Per the germline V gene, CDR1 is DFQATT and CDR2 is SNEGSKA (reference sequence). The CDR3 is made up of 16 amino acids.

The CDR3, as DNA: TGCGCCAGCAGTCTGTTACCGGGACTAGCGGGATTTACAGATACGCAGTATTTT. It is translated as CASSLLPGLAGFTDTQYF. The chain has TRBV23-1 and TRBJ2-3; 13 nucleotides line up with TRBD2. TRBV23-1 is known as an ORF, though its function is uncertain. The CDR3 is 18 residues long. V gave up 4 bases and J gave up 3 bases; unmatched junction bases: 10.